Listed below are T cell receptor beta chains from one sample, sequenced in a study of blood T cell repertoires in COVID-19. Clones were sequenced by immunoSEQ multiplex PCR, and TCRdb holds only the in-frame ones, with some missing. Of 250,000 to 300,000 clones in the sample, about 88% were seen once. The sample consisted of PBMCs or T cells enriched from blood (not recorded which). The receptors stem from a man aged 25-45 years with acute COVID-19. CDR3s include the opening cysteine and the closing phenylalanine or tryptophan. Each record gives: clone size, J gene, D gene, V gene, CDR3 DNA, CDR3 protein. A D gene is named only where the DNA matches it firmly. Expanded clones are given a class, and other clones once, few, many or no size at all.

.,TRBJ1-1,TRBD1,TRBV6-5,TGTGCCAGCAGTTACCGACAGGGGATGAACACTGAAGCTTTCTTT,CASSYRQGMNTEAFF
.,TRBJ1-2,.,TRBV18,TGTGCCAGCTCACCGGCGACGGCCCAGGTACGAGGCTACACCTTC,CASSPATAQVRGYTF
.,TRBJ2-5,.,TRBV10-3,TGTGCCATCAGTGAGTCGGGGGGAACCCAAGAGACCCAGTACTTC,CAISESGGTQETQYF
.,TRBJ1-1,TRBD1,TRBV5-1,TGCGCCAGCAGCTTGGAGGGGGCAGGGACTGAAGCTTTCTTT,CASSLEGAGTEAFF
.,TRBJ2-3,.,TRBV7-2,TGTGCCAGCAGCGAAACTAGGTATTCTTCAGATACGCAGTATTTT,CASSETRYSSDTQYF
.,TRBJ2-1,.,TRBV18,TGTGCCAGCTCACCCAAGGACGGATCAGGGAAGTTCTTC,CASSPKDGSGKFF
.,TRBJ2-3,.,TRBV10-1,TGCGCCAGCAGTGAGTCGTCCGGGGCAGATACGCAGTATTTT,CASSESSGADTQYF
.,TRBJ2-1,.,TRBV28,TGTGCCAGCAGTCCCAGCACCGGGGGGCCCCTCAATGAGCAGTTCTTC,CASSPSTGGPLNEQFF
.,TRBJ1-6,.,TRBV5-6,TGTGCCAGCAGCGGTGGACAGCATAGACCCCTCCACTTT,CASSGGQHRPLHF
once,TRBJ2-1,TRBD2,TRBV6-5,TGTGCCAGCAGTTACTTCCCTAGCGGGGATACAGAGCAGTTCTTC,CASSYFPSGDTEQFF
.,TRBJ2-1,.,TRBV15,TGTGCCACGTTAAACAGGGATTCGAATGAGCAGTTCTTC,CATLNRDSNEQFF
.,TRBJ1-1,.,TRBV3-1/TRBV3-2,TGTGCCAGCAGCTTTGAGGATACTGAAGCTTTCTTT,CASSFEDTEAFF
.,TRBJ1-4,TRBD1,TRBV7-3,TGTGCCAGCAGCCCCACCGGGGCAGGGGGTGAAAAACTGTTTTTT,CASSPTGAGGEKLFF
.,TRBJ1-2,.,TRBV5-1,TGCGCCAGCAGCTTGTCACAGAGAAGCTACACCTTC,CASSLSQRSYTF
once,TRBJ2-3,TRBD2,TRBV10-1,TGCGCCAGCAGTGAGTCCCCTAGCGGGGGGTCTCCTCGGGCAGATACGCAGTATTTT,CASSESPSGGSPRADTQYF
.,TRBJ2-3,.,TRBV18,TGTGCCAGCTCACCACAGGGGATCGCAGATACGCAGTATTTT,CASSPQGIADTQYF
.,TRBJ1-1,.,TRBV28,TGTGCCAGCAGTTCCTACGGGGAGAACACTGAAGCTTTCTTT,CASSSYGENTEAFF
.,TRBJ2-5,.,TRBV5-1,TGCGCCAGCAGCTCTGGAGCCCGGAGGGAGACCCAGTACTTC,CASSSGARRETQYF
.,TRBJ2-3,TRBD2,TRBV6-4,TGTGCCAGCAGTCTCTTAGCGGGGGGGCGAGATACGCAGTATTTT,CASSLLAGGRDTQYF
.,TRBJ2-5,TRBD2,TRBV7-6,TGTGCCAGCAGCTTAGGGCCCCCTCGGGGGGGAGTGTACCAAGAGACCCAGTACTTC,CASSLGPPRGGVYQETQYF
few,TRBJ2-3,.,TRBV27,TGTGCCACGCCCACTGCCTACCAGGGGCAGTATTTT,CATPTAYQGQYF
.,TRBJ2-5,TRBD2,TRBV6-2/TRBV6-3,TGTGCCAGCAGCCGACTAGCGGGAAGTCGGGCGACCCAGTACTTC,CASSRLAGSRATQYF
.,TRBJ2-3,TRBD2,TRBV10-3,TGTGCCATCAGAGGACTAGCTCCGGGCACAGATACGCAGTATTTT,CAIRGLAPGTDTQYF
.,TRBJ2-3,TRBD1,TRBV19,TGTGCCAGTAGGAGGGACAGGGACACAGATACGCAGTATTTT,CASRRDRDTDTQYF
.,TRBJ2-3,.,TRBV7-2,TGTGCCAGCAGCTTAGTAGCTAGCCCCGGGGTAGATACGCAGTATTTT,CASSLVASPGVDTQYF
.,TRBJ2-1,TRBD2,TRBV5-4,TGTGCCAGCAGTGGGGCCCTAGCGGGAGCAGGTGAGCAGTTCTTC,CASSGALAGAGEQFF
.,TRBJ1-2,.,TRBV6-5,TGTGCCAGCAGAAAAGACAGTCTTCTCTATGGCTACACCTTC,CASRKDSLLYGYTF
.,TRBJ1-2,.,TRBV9,TGTGCCAGCAGAGCGGACAGAAGCTATGGCTACACCTTC,CASRADRSYGYTF
.,TRBJ1-3,.,TRBV5-6,TGTGCCAGCGGGAGGACCTCTGGAAACACCATATATTTT,CASGRTSGNTIYF
few,TRBJ1-2,TRBD1,TRBV19,TGTGCCAGTAGTTCCCCGAGACAGGGGGAAAGCTATGGCTACACCTTC,CASSSPRQGESYGYTF
.,TRBJ1-2,.,TRBV6-6,TGTGCCAGCAGTCTCACCGTACAGGGTCGGGATAACTATGGCTACACCTTC,CASSLTVQGRDNYGYTF
.,TRBJ1-1,.,TRBV5-4,TGTGCCAGCAGCATACAGGGTCAACCTAACACTGAAGCTTTCTTT,CASSIQGQPNTEAFF
.,TRBJ1-3,.,TRBV5-4,TGTGCCAGCAGCTTGCACCATATGACAGGACCCGGAAACACCATATATTTT,CASSLHHMTGPGNTIYF
.,TRBJ2-6,.,TRBV5-5,TGTGCCAGCTTCCCGAGAGGGGGAACATCTGGGGCCAACGTCCTGACTTTC,CASFPRGGTSGANVLTF
.,TRBJ1-5,.,TRBV6-1,TGTGCCAGCAGTGAAAGAGGACAGTGGGGTCAGCCCCAGCATTTT,CASSERGQWGQPQHF
.,TRBJ1-1,.,TRBV5-1,TGCGCCAGCAGGGTTTCCCCAGGGGCGAACACTGAAGCTTTCTTT,CASRVSPGANTEAFF
.,TRBJ2-1,TRBD2,TRBV24-1,TGTGCCACCAGTGATCGCCCTCCTAGCGGGGGGATATTCTTC,CATSDRPPSGGIFF
.,TRBJ1-1,.,TRBV7-9,TGTGCCAGCAGCTTGGGAGAGGACACTGAAGCTTTCTTT,CASSLGEDTEAFF
.,TRBJ1-3,.,TRBV14,TGTGCCAGCAGCCCCGCAGGCGGAAACACCATATATTTT,CASSPAGGNTIYF
.,TRBJ2-2,.,TRBV19,TGTGCCACTAACACCAGGACCGGGGAGCTGTTTTTT,CATNTRTGELFF
.,TRBJ2-5,.,TRBV5-5,TGTGCCAGCAGCTTGAACAGGGAAGAGACCCAGTACTTC,CASSLNREETQYF
.,TRBJ1-1,.,TRBV9,TGTGCCAGCAGCGTAGCAGGGGAATTTGGTGAAGCTTTCTTT,CASSVAGEFGEAFF
few,TRBJ2-5,TRBD2,TRBV5-1,TGTGCCAGCAGCCCAGCGGGAGGACAAGAGACCCAGTACTTC,CASSPAGGQETQYF
.,TRBJ2-2,TRBD1,TRBV27,TGTGCCAGCAAAGGGGACAGGGTGGTCCCCGGGGAGCTGTTTTTT,CASKGDRVVPGELFF
.,TRBJ1-1,.,TRBV12-3/TRBV12-4,TGTGCCAGCAGTTTTAGACAGCTTGAAGCTTTCTTT,CASSFRQLEAFF
.,TRBJ1-4,TRBD1,TRBV28,TGTGCCAGCAGTCCTACAGGGGGCCAGAAACTGTTTTTT,CASSPTGGQKLFF
.,TRBJ2-5,.,TRBV7-3,TGTGCCAGCAGCTCGGGACTCGGGGAGACCCAGTACTTC,CASSSGLGETQYF
.,TRBJ2-3,.,TRBV29-1,TGCAGCGTTGCAGTAGCGGAGAGCACAGATACGCAGTATTTT,CSVAVAESTDTQYF
.,TRBJ1-2,.,TRBV5-1,TGCGCCAGCAGCTCGGACACAACCAACTATGGCTACACCTTC,CASSSDTTNYGYTF
.,TRBJ2-1,TRBD2,TRBV5-4,TGTGCCAGCACCAAAAGTGGACTAGCGGGGCTTCCTTCACTCAATGAGCAGTTCTTC,CASTKSGLAGLPSLNEQFF
.,TRBJ1-2,.,TRBV5-4,TGTGCCAGCAGCCCCCCGGGTGGCTATGGCTACACCTTC,CASSPPGGYGYTF
.,TRBJ1-1,TRBD1,TRBV19,TGTGCCAGTAGGATGCGACAGGGGGCCGGGAACACTGAAGCTTTCTTT,CASRMRQGAGNTEAFF
.,TRBJ2-3,.,TRBV3-1/TRBV3-2,TGTGCCAGCAGCCCGGAGGGGCTGCGGGGTGCAGATACGCAGTATTTT,CASSPEGLRGADTQYF
.,TRBJ2-5,TRBD2,TRBV20-1,TGCAGTGCTAGTCACTCTAGCGGGAGGGAAGAGACCCAGTACTTC,CSASHSSGREETQYF
few,TRBJ2-5,TRBD2,TRBV27,TGTGCCAGCAGTTTAAGTAGCGGGGGGACCCAAGAGACCCAGTACTTC,CASSLSSGGTQETQYF